What follows are 25 T cell receptor beta chains derived from one specimen sequenced in a study of blood T cell repertoires in COVID-19. Only in-frame clones appear in the TCRdb table, and some are missing; sequencing was by immunoSEQ multiplex PCR. This sample carries 200,000 to 250,000 clones, 70% to 85% of them seen once, and the ten largest clones take about 1.3%. Sequencing was carried out using PBMCs or T cells enriched from blood (not recorded which). These receptors were obtained from a woman in her forties with acute COVID-19.

This chain uses TRBV3-1 (or the pseudogene TRBV3-2) with TRBJ2-7; tentative D call: TRBD1 (6 bases). Trimming pared 10 bases from V and 0 bases from J, leaving 13 bases between. The CDR3 is 13 amino acids. Germline CDR1 reads LGHDT; CDR2 reads YNNKEL (reference sequence). Here the CDR3 DNA reads TGTGCCACCTCAGGCAGGGGCTCCTACGAGCAGTACTTC. Translating it yields CATSGRGSYEQYF.

The genes are TRBV24-1 and TRBJ2-3, with D unclear. Trimming left V 6 bases short and J 0 bases short, with 12 bases between. The CDR3 runs to 15 residues. From germline, CDR1 is KGHDR and CDR2 SFDVKD. The CDR3 nucleotides are TGTGCCACCAGTAACCCGAGCCGCAGCACAGATACGCAGTATTTT. Translation: CATSNPSRSTDTQYF.

The chain combines TRBV18 with TRBJ1-4; 7 bases are shared with TRBD1. The junction had 11 bases not matched to a gene; V was cut back by 6 bases and J by 4 bases. CDR3 length equals 16 residues. The germline V gene encodes CDR1 KGHSH and CDR2 LQKENI. This CDR3 reads CASSPRPGQLNEKLFF. The DNA for the CDR3 is TGTGCCAGCTCCCCGAGACCGGGACAGCTTAATGAAAAACTGTTTTTT.

The J gene is TRBJ2-2, the V gene TRBV7-2; 8 bases are shared with TRBD2. This CDR3 contains 15 residues. The V gene end was trimmed by 3 bases and the J gene end by 0 bases; junction bases not matched to a gene: 0. Germline assignment: CDR1 SGHTA and CDR2 FQGNSA. CDR3 region: CASSFGGANTGELFF. The CDR3 DNA reads TGTGCCAGCAGCTTCGGGGGGGCGAACACCGGGGAGCTGTTTTTT. The full variable domain, rest sourced from reference TRBV7-2 and TRBJ2-2, is GAGVSQSPSNKVTEKGKDVELRCDPISGHTALYWYRQSLGQGLEFLIYFQGNSAPDKSGLPSDRFSAERTGGSVSTLTIQRTQQEDSAVYLCASSFGGANTGELFFGEGSRLTVL.

This clone was observed a few times. This rearrangement joins TRBV7-8 to TRBJ2-1; D not certain. Germline CDR1 is SGHVS and CDR2 is FQNEAQ. The CDR3 loop spans 15 amino acids. With 3 bases removed from V and 8 bases from J, the gap between germline ends came to 17 bases. CDR3 nucleotide sequence: TGTGCCAGCAGCTTTACGCGGCTGAGGCCGGATGAGCAGTTCTTC. Translating gives CASSFTRLRPDEQFF.

This clone has just one count. The genes are TRBV19 and TRBJ1-2; 8 bases line up with TRBD1. This CDR3 spans 16 amino acids. Germline V lookup: CDR1 LNHDA, CDR2 SQIVND (reference sequence). The junction had 7 bases not matched to a gene; V was cut back by 2 bases and J by 2 bases. Here the CDR3 reads CASSITPGQVNYGYTF. The CDR3 DNA reads TGTGCCAGTAGTATAACCCCGGGACAGGTGAACTATGGCTACACCTTC. Using reference TRBV19 and TRBJ1-2 for the parts outside the CDR3, the full variable domain is DGGITQSPKYLFRKEGQNVTLSCEQNLNHDAMYWYRQDPGQGLRLIYYSQIVNDFQKGDIAEGYSVSREKKESFPLTVTSAQKNPTAFYLCASSITPGQVNYGYTFGSGTRLTVV.

The chain combines TRBV7-3 with TRBJ2-1; D is ambiguous. V was trimmed by 5 bases and J by 1 base, leaving 12 bases between them. In germline, CDR1 is SGHTA, CDR2 FQGTGA. There are 15 residues in the CDR3. This CDR3 reads CASSPLVGSYNEQFF. In DNA form, the CDR3 reads TGTGCCAGCAGCCCGCTAGTCGGGTCCTACAATGAGCAGTTCTTC.

The chain employs TRBV2 and TRBJ1-2, with TRBD1 matching 12 bases. The germline V gene encodes CDR1 SNHLY and CDR2 FYNNEI. J was trimmed by 8 bases and V by 6 bases; bases with no gene match: 10. The CDR3 extends over 15 amino acids. CDR3 residues: CASSPGQGAFGGYTF. Here the CDR3 DNA reads TGTGCCAGCAGCCCGGGACAGGGGGCTTTTGGGGGCTACACCTTC. Filled out from reference TRBV2 and TRBJ1-2, the complete variable domain reads EPEVTQTPSHQVTQMGQEVILRCVPISNHLYFYWYRQILGQKVEFLVSFYNNEISEKSEIFDDQFSVERPDGSNFTLKIRSTKLEDSAMYFCASSPGQGAFGGYTFGSGTRLTVV.

J is TRBJ2-2 and V is TRBV7-9, with 9 bases aligning to TRBD2. The germline V gene has CDR1 SEHNR and CDR2 FQNEAQ (reference sequence). J was trimmed by 1 base and V by 5 bases; bases with no gene match: 2. The CDR3 runs 15 residues. The CDR3 reads CASSISGGNTGELFF. CDR3 nucleotides: TGTGCCAGCAGCATTAGCGGGGGGAACACCGGGGAGCTGTTTTTT.

The V call is TRBV3-1 (or the pseudogene TRBV3-2), the J call TRBJ2-7, with 8 bases aligning to TRBD1. V was clipped by 0 bases and J by 6 bases; unmatched bases: 7. There are 15 residues in the CDR3. Germline loops: CDR1 LGHDT, CDR2 YNNKEL (reference sequence). The DNA of the CDR3 is TGTGCCAGCAGCCAAGATAACAGGGGGATGGGCGAGCAGTACTTC. Its translation: CASSQDNRGMGEQYF.

V and J are TRBV3-1 (or the pseudogene TRBV3-2) and TRBJ1-1, with D unclear. V gave up 7 bases and J gave up 5 bases, with 20 bases separating them. CDR3 length: 15 residues. The germline V gene has CDR1 LGHDT and CDR2 YNNKEL (reference sequence). CDR3 protein: CASTPEGNVGTEAFF. DNA for the CDR3: TGTGCCAGCACCCCCGAGGGCAATGTAGGTACTGAAGCTTTCTTT.

The chain uses TRBV6-5 and TRBJ1-3, with TRBD1 identical over 8 bases. V dropped 0 bases and J dropped 2; count of bases not matched to a gene: 3. Per germline, CDR1 MNHEY and CDR2 SVGAGI. The CDR3 length is 16 residues. DNA for the CDR3: TGTGCCAGCAGTTACTCGAAGACAGGGGCTGGAAACACCATATATTTT. Translated: CASSYSKTGAGNTIYF.

The genes are TRBV3-1 (or the pseudogene TRBV3-2) and TRBJ2-3; D is perhaps TRBD1 (5 bases). Trimming cost V 0 bases and J 4 bases, with 14 bases left between them. Germline V gene data show CDR1 as LGHDT and CDR2 as YNNKEL (reference sequence). This CDR3 contains 16 residues. In DNA form, the CDR3 reads TGTGCCAGCAGCCAAGAACCCCAGGGTACCCCAGATACGCAGTATTTT. It yields the protein CASSQEPQGTPDTQYF.

The chain carries TRBV3-1 (or the pseudogene TRBV3-2) and TRBJ2-7, with D maybe TRBD1 (7 bases). CDR1 is LGHDT and CDR2 is YNNKEL in the germline V gene (reference sequence). Trimming shortened V by 4 bases and J by 6 bases, and 13 bases separated the two germline ends. CDR3 length: 13 residues. The DNA for the CDR3 is TGTGCCAGCAGCCGTCAGGGGGGCGGCGAGCAGTACTTC. It specifies CASSRQGGGEQYF.

The chain is built from TRBV24-1 and TRBJ1-4; perhaps TRBD1 as D (6 bases). Trimming took 4 bases from V and 3 from J, leaving 11 bases between them. Germline V lookup: CDR1 KGHDR, CDR2 SFDVKD. This CDR3 spans 15 amino acids. The CDR3 nucleotides are TGTGCCACCAGTGACCAACAGGGACCTAATGAAAAACTGTTTTTT. This translates into CATSDQQGPNEKLFF.

This rearrangement joins TRBV7-2 to TRBJ1-3; D is undetermined. This CDR3 is 14 amino acids long. V was cut by 1 base and J by 0 bases, with 4 bases left in between. Germline values: CDR1 SGHTA, CDR2 FQGNSA. The DNA of the CDR3 is TGTGCCAGCAGCTTAGACAGCTCTGGAAACACCATATATTTT. Its protein product is CASSLDSSGNTIYF.

CDR3 sequence (DNA): TGTGCCAGCAGCGTAGCACTAGCGGGGGGAATATACGAGCAGTACTTC. It yields the protein CASSVALAGGIYEQYF. The chain has TRBV9 and TRBJ2-7; TRBD2 matches 12 bases. CDR3 size: 16 residues. The junction had 5 bases not matched to a gene; V was cut back by 0 bases and J by 4 bases. Germline CDR1 and CDR2: SGDLS and YYNGEE.

The chain joins TRBV30 to TRBJ2-1; D is perhaps TRBD2 (5 bases). The germline V gene has CDR1 GTSNPN and CDR2 SVGIG (reference sequence). Trimming removed 2 bases at V and 1 base at J, with 6 bases between. The length of the CDR3 is 13 residues. The CDR3 loop is CAWSRESYNEQFF. The DNA of the CDR3 is TGTGCCTGGAGTAGGGAGTCCTACAATGAGCAGTTCTTC.

V and J are TRBV7-9 and TRBJ2-1; 14 bases are a match to TRBD2. CDR1 and CDR2 (germline): SEHNR, FQNEAQ (reference sequence). J gave up 8 bases and V 4 bases, and 10 bases lay outside the gene matches. The CDR3 is made up of 17 amino acids. The CDR3 coding sequence is TGTGCCAGCAGCTCGCGGACTAGCGGGAGGAGTGAGGATGAGCAGTTCTTC. It is translated as CASSSRTSGRSEDEQFF. Full variable domain (missing parts from reference TRBV7-9 and TRBJ2-1): DTGVSQNPRHKITKRGQNVTFRCDPISEHNRLYWYRQTLGQGPEFLTYFQNEAQLEKSRLLSDRFSAERPKGSFSTLEIQRTEQGDSAMYLCASSSRTSGRSEDEQFFGPGTRLTVL.

The V gene is TRBV29-1, the J gene TRBJ1-4; 11 bases agree with TRBD1. V lost 7 bases and J lost 2; bases outside the gene matches: 9. Germline assignment: CDR1 SQVTM and CDR2 ANQGSEA. The CDR3 extends over 16 amino acids. The CDR3 spells CSDPGQGEFTNEKLFF. The CDR3 DNA reads TGCAGCGATCCGGGACAGGGGGAGTTTACTAATGAAAAACTGTTTTTT.

This sequence joins TRBV7-2 and TRBJ1-2; 7 positions match TRBD1. This CDR3 comprises 14 residues. Germline CDR1 and CDR2: SGHTA and FQGNSA. V dropped 6 bases and J dropped 4; count of bases not matched to a gene: 8. The CDR3 reads CASRTLTGTYGYTF. The CDR3 DNA is TGTGCCAGCAGAACCCTGACAGGGACCTATGGCTACACCTTC.

The chain is built from TRBV18 and TRBJ2-1; TRBD1 aligns across 7 bases. The V and J ends lost 6 bases and 12 bases, in that order; junction bases with no gene match: 8. Germline V gene sequence: CDR1 KGHSH, CDR2 LQKENI. This CDR3 has 12 amino acids. The CDR3 DNA reads TGTGCCAGCTCTCACGACAGGGCAGGGCAGTTCTTC. The encoded protein is CASSHDRAGQFF.

V usage is TRBV2 and J usage is TRBJ2-7, with 7 nucleotides matching TRBD2. After removal of 4 bases from V and 2 bases from J, the junction contained 2 bases not matched to a gene. From germline, CDR1 is SNHLY and CDR2 FYNNEI. This CDR3 has 13 amino acids. The CDR3 is CASSGGGTYEQYF. The DNA of the CDR3 is TGTGCCAGCAGTGGGGGAGGGACCTACGAGCAGTACTTC.

The genes are TRBV19 and TRBJ1-1, with TRBD1 matching 7 bases. The CDR3 runs 15 residues. V dropped 5 bases and J dropped 0; count of bases not matched to a gene: 6. Germline-derived CDR1 and CDR2 are LNHDA and SQIVND (reference sequence). The DNA for the CDR3 is TGTGCCAGTAGTTTACAAGGACAGGTGAACACTGAAGCTTTCTTT. As protein: CASSLQGQVNTEAFF.

The chain carries TRBV9 and TRBJ1-3; D might be TRBD1 (5 bases). The CDR3 sequence is 13 residues long. Germline CDR1 reads SGDLS; CDR2 reads YYNGEE. Trimming took 5 bases from V and 1 from J, leaving 7 bases between them. In nucleotides, the CDR3 is TGTGCCAGCAGGGGGGGTTCTGGAAACACCATATATTTT. Protein sequence: CASRGGSGNTIYF. Complete variable domain (other parts from reference TRBV9 and TRBJ1-3): DSGVTQTPKHLITATGQRVTLRCSPRSGDLSVYWYQQSLDQGLQFLIQYYNGEERAKGNILERFSAQQFPDLHSELNLSSLELGDSALYFCASRGGSGNTIYFGEGSWLTVV.